One sample yielded the 26 T cell receptor beta chains listed below, sequenced in a study of Graves' ophthalmopathy and Graves' hyperthyroidism. RNA transcripts served as template for amplifying TCR beta CDR3 sequences. The workflow started with a first-round RT-PCR run with HTBI primers and then moved on to a second-round multiplex PCR. MiXCR, run by TCRdb on the multiplex PCR reads, gives a single entry per CDR3 protein. The table shows hundreds of thousands of distinct CDR3 sequences, with roughly two fifths occurring only once. Sequenced input: peripheral blood. All receptors derive from an adult man with Graves' ophthalmopathy.

Concerning this clonotype: At one end, the junction sequence differs from germline, possibly due to a read error. The chain carries TRBV24-1 and TRBJ1-5, with 8 bases identical to TRBD1. The CDR3 spans 14 residues. Germline CDR1 KGHDR, CDR2 SFDVKD. The DNA of the CDR3 is TGTGCCAGCAGTTCCAGGGGGCAGGTTCAGCCCCAGCATTTT. Encoded protein: CASSSRGQVQPQHF.

The genes are TRBV20-1 and TRBJ2-7; D may be TRBD2 (6 bases). The germline gives CDR1 DFQATT, CDR2 SNEGSKA (reference sequence). Trimming took 3 bases from V and 0 from J, leaving 15 bases between them. CDR3 size: 15 residues. The CDR3 sequence: CSASKNIAVSYEQYF. The CDR3 DNA reads TGCAGTGCTAGCAAAAATATAGCGGTCTCCTACGAGCAGTACTTC.

This clonotype was seen a handful of times. V is TRBV7-9 and J is TRBJ2-6, with a possible D match to TRBD2 (6 bases). Trimming removed 5 bases from V and 10 bases from J, with 18 bases in between. The germline V gene encodes CDR1 SEHNR and CDR2 FQNEAQ (reference sequence). This CDR3 contains 15 residues. The CDR3 DNA follows: TGTGCCAGCAGCCAAGACCCGGGAGCTAGGAACGTCCTGACTTTC. It specifies CASSQDPGARNVLTF.

Of note for this clonotype: At one boundary the junction diverges from the germline segment, which might be a read error. V is TRBV24-1 and J is TRBJ1-5; tentative D call: TRBD1 (5 bases). This CDR3 has 14 residues. The V gene's germline CDR1 is KGHDR and CDR2 SFDVKD. This CDR3 is CASSAWDGNQPQHF. The CDR3 DNA sequence: TGTGCCAGCAGTGCCTGGGACGGTAATCAGCCCCAGCATTTT.

Worth noting for this clonotype: A read error may explain this, as a much larger clone is one base away. V and J are TRBV10-3 and TRBJ1-2, with TRBD1 matching over 7 bases. Germline trimming cut 3 bases from V and 8 bases from J; bases unmatched to any gene: 12. CDR3 size: 15 residues. The germline V gene has CDR1 ENHRY and CDR2 SYGVKD. In nucleotides, the CDR3 is TGTGCCATCAGTGAAGCGGGCCAGGGACAGCGAGGCTACACCTTC. Translated, it gives CAISEAGQGQRGYTF.

This clonotype was detected once. The J gene is TRBJ2-3, the V gene TRBV4-3, with 12 bases fitting TRBD2. Germline assignment: CDR1 LGHNA and CDR2 YSLEER. The J segment lost 0 bases and the V segment lost 4 bases, leaving 2 bases of the junction unmatched. The CDR3 length is 16 residues. This CDR3 reads CASSPGTSGSTDTQYF. The CDR3 DNA sequence: TGCGCCAGCAGCCCCGGGACTAGCGGGAGCACAGATACGCAGTATTTT.

The chain joins TRBV20-1 to TRBJ2-5; no firm D call. Per germline, CDR1 DFQATT and CDR2 SNEGSKA (reference sequence). The CDR3 contains 13 residues. V shed 6 bases and J shed 1 base, with 12 bases lying between them. DNA of the CDR3: TGCAGTGCCTCTCCCGGGCCCCAAGAGACCCAGTACTTC. Translating gives CSASPGPQETQYF.

This clonotype was counted many times. V is TRBV7-3 and J is TRBJ1-1; 10 positions match TRBD1. Germline-derived CDR1 and CDR2 are SGHTA and FQGTGA. V lost 4 bases and J lost 4; bases outside the gene matches: 3. The CDR3 extends over 14 amino acids. This CDR3 reads CASSSTGGGTEAFF. CDR3 DNA sequence: TGTGCCAGCAGCTCGACAGGGGGCGGCACTGAAGCTTTCTTT.

The rearrangement uses TRBV5-8 and TRBJ2-5; 12 nucleotides line up with TRBD2. V was clipped by 4 bases and J by 9 bases; unmatched bases: 10. This CDR3 comprises 15 residues. CDR1 and CDR2 (germline): SGHTS, YDEGEE. CDR3 DNA: TGTGCCAGCAGCCCTCGTACTAGCGGGGGGCGGGCCCAGTACTTC. Translation: CASSPRTSGGRAQYF.

This clonotype appeared a few times. The V gene is TRBV9, the J gene TRBJ2-7, with 10 nucleotides matching TRBD1. Germline V lookup: CDR1 SGDLS, CDR2 YYNGEE. There are 16 residues in the CDR3. J was trimmed by 3 bases and V by 3 bases; bases with no gene match: 9. The CDR3 spells CASSGGERDRGYEQYF. CDR3 coding DNA: TGTGCCAGCAGCGGCGGAGAGAGGGACAGGGGCTACGAGCAGTACTTC.

This clonotype came up many times. The chain uses TRBV29-1 and TRBJ1-5; D is ambiguous. CDR1 is SQVTM and CDR2 is ANQGSEA in the germline V gene. Between the trimmed V and J ends, which lost 7 bases and 4 bases, there was a span of 11 bases. The length of the CDR3 is 12 residues. CDR3: CSAAIGNQPQHF. The CDR3 nucleotides are TGCAGCGCGGCCATCGGTAATCAGCCCCAGCATTTT.

The sample holds a few counts of this clonotype. The rearrangement joins TRBV19 to TRBJ2-7, with D possibly TRBD1 on 6 matching bases. Trimming removed 6 bases from V and 2 bases from J, with 17 bases in between. The CDR3 extends over 15 amino acids. Germline CDR1 reads LNHDA; CDR2 reads SQIVND (reference sequence). The CDR3 is CASSTGAGDTYEQYF. In DNA, the CDR3 is TGTGCCAGTAGCACCGGGGCAGGGGACACCTACGAGCAGTACTTC.

The CDR3 protein is CASSTRARTGYRETQYF. CDR3 nucleotides: TGTGCCAGCAGCACCCGAGCCCGGACAGGCTACCGTGAGACCCAGTACTTC. The chain employs TRBV7-9 and TRBJ2-5; TRBD1 matches 7 bases. After removal of 5 bases from V and 5 bases from J, the junction contained 17 bases not matched to a gene. The CDR3 covers 17 residues. Germline CDR1 reads SEHNR; CDR2 reads FQNEAQ (reference sequence).

The V call is TRBV7-2, the J call TRBJ1-3, with 7 bases fitting TRBD1. The CDR3 has 15 residues. Germline assignment: CDR1 SGHTA and CDR2 FQGNSA. V dropped 5 bases and J dropped 0; count of bases not matched to a gene: 4. CDR3 loop: CASSRGQVSGNTIYF. Here the CDR3 DNA reads TGTGCCAGCAGCAGAGGACAGGTCTCTGGAAACACCATATATTTT. Complete variable domain (other parts from reference TRBV7-2 and TRBJ1-3): GAGVSQSPSNKVTEKGKDVELRCDPISGHTALYWYRQSLGQGLEFLIYFQGNSAPDKSGLPSDRFSAERTGGSVSTLTIQRTQQEDSAVYLCASSRGQVSGNTIYFGEGSWLTVV.

With regard to this clonotype: This CDR3 fails to terminate in the conserved phenylalanine or tryptophan, so it likely reflects a read error. This chain links TRBV7-9 with TRBJ1-4, with no clear D. Germline V lookup: CDR1 SEHNR, CDR2 FQNEAQ (reference sequence). V was shortened by 3 bases and J by 4 bases, with 15 bases between the two germline ends. This CDR3 has 16 amino acids. The CDR3 bases are TGTGCCAGCAGCTTGGATCAGGAACCTAGTAATGAAAAACTGTTTCTT. Its protein product is CASSLDQEPSNEKLFL.

In this sample, this clonotype turned up many times. The junction departs from the called germline gene at one end, perhaps through a read error. The V and J genes are TRBV10-3 and TRBJ1-2; no clear D gene. Germline V gene lookup returns CDR1 ENHRY and CDR2 SYGVKD. This CDR3 is 15 amino acids long. CDR3 loop: CASSYSYPENYGYTF. CDR3 bases: TGTGCCAGCAGTTACTCGTATCCGGAAAACTATGGCTACACCTTC.

This clonotype has only a few counts. The chain uses TRBV4-1 and TRBJ1-6, with D hard to call. Germline assignment: CDR1 MGHRA and CDR2 YSYEKL. This CDR3 region has 12 residues. Trimming took off 4 bases at V and 9 bases at J, with 7 bases between the two ends. CDR3 amino acids: CASSRGISPLHF. CDR3 sequence (DNA): TGCGCCAGCAGCCGAGGTATTTCACCCCTCCACTTT.

V gene TRBV15 combines with J gene TRBJ1-3, with TRBD1 as a possible D gene (6 bases). V was clipped by 0 bases and J by 3 bases, with 15 bases between them. The CDR3 covers 17 residues. Germline CDR1 is LNHNV and CDR2 is YYDKDF (reference sequence). The CDR3 spells CATSRDRRRTDGNTIYF. The CDR3 DNA reads as TGTGCCACCAGCAGAGATCGTAGGAGGACAGATGGAAACACCATATATTTT.

As to this clonotype: One junction end does not reproduce the germline sequence, and a read error may be involved. The chain links TRBV25-1 to TRBJ1-5; D ambiguous. Germline V CDR1 and CDR2: MGHDK, SYGVNS. The length of the CDR3 is 15 residues. The CDR3 spells CASSPGWASNQPQHF. CDR3 DNA sequence: TGCGCCAGCAGCCCCGGTTGGGCCTCCAATCAGCCCCAGCATTTT.

Remarks on this clonotype: A read error is possible here, since a much larger clone lies one base away. V is TRBV29-1 and J is TRBJ1-1; D unresolved. The germline gives CDR1 SQVTM, CDR2 ANQGSEA. This CDR3 has 14 amino acids. The CDR3 DNA reads as TGCAGCGTTGCTGGCAAGTTGATGAACGCTGAAGCTTTCTTT. It encodes CSVAGKLMNAEAFF. Drawing the rest from reference TRBV29-1 and TRBJ1-1, the complete variable domain is SAVISQKPSRDICQRGTSLTIQCQVDSQVTMMFWYRQQPGQSLTLIATANQGSEATYESGFVIDKFPISRPNLTFSTLTVSNMSPEDSSIYLCSVAGKLMNAEAFFGQGTRLTVV.

This clonotype showed up many times. The chain combines TRBV15 with TRBJ1-4; a possible D gene is TRBD1 (5 bases). Germline-derived CDR1 and CDR2 are LNHNV and YYDKDF (reference sequence). The CDR3 runs to 14 residues. V dropped 0 bases and J dropped 6 bases, with 8 bases sitting between them. The CDR3, as DNA: TGTGCCACCAGCAGAGACAGGGTGGATGAAAAACTGTTTTTT. Encoded protein: CATSRDRVDEKLFF.

Points on this clonotype: Since a much larger clone is just one base distant, this may be a read error. This chain joins TRBV20-1 and TRBJ2-5; tentative D call: TRBD2 (6 bases). CDR1 DFQATT and CDR2 SNEGSKA come from the germline V gene (reference sequence). This CDR3 spans 14 amino acids. V lost 3 bases to trimming and J lost 9 bases, with 20 bases between them. This chain's CDR3 is CSASPRGGSGAQYF. The CDR3 DNA reads TGCAGTGCTAGTCCGCGGGGAGGCTCGGGGGCCCAGTACTTC.

J is TRBJ2-7 and V is TRBV7-2; D might be TRBD1 or TRBD2, each matching 5 bases. V dropped 1 base and J dropped 5 bases, with 15 bases sitting between them. CDR3 size: 15 residues. Germline values: CDR1 SGHTA, CDR2 FQGNSA. The CDR3 DNA follows: TGTGCCAGCAGCTTAGGGGGCCCAGCCGGGAACGAGCAGTACTTC. It encodes CASSLGGPAGNEQYF.

The rearrangement links TRBV12-3 or TRBV12-4 to TRBJ2-7; D is undetermined. V shed 6 bases and J shed 5 bases, with 8 bases lying between them. This CDR3 is 11 amino acids long. CDR3 DNA: TGTGCCAGCAGCCAATTGGACGAGCAGTACTTC. Its protein product is CASSQLDEQYF.

The genes are TRBV5-6 and TRBJ1-6; possibly TRBD1 for D (6 bases). In germline, CDR1 is SGHDT, CDR2 YYEEEE. The CDR3 has 17 amino acids. Trimming removed 4 bases from V and 9 bases from J, with 23 bases in between. The CDR3 DNA reads as TGTGCCAGCAGCCCCACAGATACGCAGGGGTTTGGTTCACCCCTCCACTTT. It specifies CASSPTDTQGFGSPLHF. Filled out from reference TRBV5-6 and TRBJ1-6, the complete variable domain reads DAGVTQSPTHLIKTRGQQVTLRCSPKSGHDTVSWYQQALGQGPQFIFQYYEEEERQRGNFPDRFSGHQFPNYSSELNVNALLLGDSALYLCASSPTDTQGFGSPLHFGNGTRLTVT.

Comment on this clonotype: The conserved final phenylalanine or tryptophan is absent from the CDR3, which likely points to a read error. The chain carries TRBV20-1 and TRBJ2-7; TRBD2 aligns across 7 bases. Trimming cost V 3 bases and J 1 base; bases outside gene matches: 12. This CDR3 is built from 16 residues. Per the germline V gene, CDR1 is DFQATT and CDR2 is SNEGSKA (reference sequence). The CDR3 loop is CSASRPGGSVSYEQYC. DNA of the CDR3: TGCAGTGCTAGCCGGCCGGGCGGGAGCGTTTCCTACGAGCAGTACTGC.